These 4 T cell receptor beta chains came from one sample sequenced in a study of OX40 agonist ivuxolimab in advanced cancers. Only in-frame clones appear in the TCRdb table, and some are missing; sequencing was by immunoSEQ multiplex PCR. The sample yields 60,000 to 80,000 clones, roughly 89% seen once. Specimen: CD4+ or CD8+ T cells sorted from blood, collected in a trial of the OX40 agonist ivuxolimab. The receptor source for this set is an adult with an advanced solid tumor such as melanoma, head and neck, liver or kidney cancer.

The CDR3 sequence: CASILEGSGNQPQHF. The CDR3 DNA is TGTGCCAGCATCTTGGAGGGATCTGGGAATCAGCCCCAGCATTTT. This sequence joins TRBV28 and TRBJ1-5, with unresolved D. CDR1 and CDR2 from the germline V gene are MDHEN and SYDVKM. This CDR3 spans 15 amino acids. Trimming shortened V by 7 bases and J by 4 bases, and 17 bases separated the two germline ends.

The V gene is TRBV10-1, the J gene TRBJ1-4, with 9 bases aligning to TRBD1. With V trimmed by 3 bases and J by 8 bases, 4 bases remained unmatched. The CDR3 is 14 residues long. Per germline, CDR1 WNHNN and CDR2 SYGVQD (reference sequence). The CDR3 DNA sequence: TGCGCCAGCAGTGATACAGGGGGCAGGGAAAAACTGTTTTTT. This codes for CASSDTGGREKLFF.

The rearrangement links TRBV7-6 to TRBJ1-2; D remains ambiguous. Germline V gene lookup returns CDR1 SGHVS and CDR2 FNYEAQ. V was cut by 1 base and J by 9 bases, with 18 bases left in between. The CDR3 totals 15 residues. Written as DNA, the CDR3 is TGTGCCAGCAGCTTAGGAGTGGGCCCCGGCGATCGCTACACCTTC. Translating gives CASSLGVGPGDRYTF.

The CDR3 protein is CASSDQQGTQKGQYF. The CDR3 DNA reads as TGTGCCAGCAGTGATCAACAGGGAACCCAGAAGGGCCAGTACTTC. This chain uses TRBV2 with TRBJ2-5, with TRBD1 as a possible D gene (6 bases). V was trimmed by 3 bases and J by 10 bases, leaving 21 bases between them. The germline CDR1 and CDR2 sequences are SNHLY and FYNNEI. The CDR3 has 15 amino acids.